The rows below give T cell receptor beta chains drawn from one sample of a study of cytomegalovirus exposure and HLA in healthy donors. Generated by immunoSEQ multiplex PCR, the TCRdb table keeps only in-frame clones and is missing some. The table lists 85,000 to 130,000 clones, roughly 85% of them singletons. The sequencing input was PBMCs. The receptors come from a man in his sixties in good health and CMV-seropositive. The CDR3 runs from the conserved cysteine through the conserved F or W. A D gene is named only where the DNA matches it firmly. Not every row has a clone size; where given, it reads once, few, many or a size class.

few	TRBV12-5	TRBJ2-1	TRBD1	CASGLGTGGGNEQFF	TGTGCTAGTGGTTTAGGGACAGGGGGCGGGAATGAGCAGTTCTTC
-	TRBV4-1	TRBJ1-1	TRBD1	CASSHPTGGSNTEAFF	TGCGCCAGCAGCCATCCTACAGGGGGATCGAACACTGAAGCTTTCTTT
few	TRBV5-6	TRBJ2-1	-	CASSPTGLAEQFF	TGTGCCAGCAGCCCCACAGGGCTGGCTGAGCAGTTCTTC
-	TRBV4-3	TRBJ2-5	TRBD2	CASSREAARGGEQYF	TGCGCCAGCAGCCGAGAGGCGGCGCGGGGGGGGGAGCAGTACTTC
-	TRBV6-5	TRBJ2-7	-	CASSYWGGRGHEQYF	TGTGCCAGCAGTTATTGGGGCGGCAGGGGCCACGAGCAGTACTTC
-	TRBV7-9	TRBJ2-5	-	CASSDRIETQYF	TGTGCCAGCAGCGACAGGATAGAGACCCAGTACTTC
few	TRBV19	TRBJ1-1	TRBD1	CASSSQGKTEAFF	TGTGCCAGTAGTTCACAGGGGAAGACTGAAGCTTTCTTT
-	TRBV6-4	TRBJ1-1	-	CASSLTGNTGNTEAFF	TGTGCCAGCAGTCTCACCGGGAACACGGGGAACACTGAAGCTTTCTTT
-	TRBV7-2	TRBJ2-5	TRBD2	CASSSSGGRETQYF	TGTGCCAGCAGCTCTAGCGGGGGGCGGGAGACCCAGTACTTC
-	TRBV18	TRBJ2-5	-	CASSPLQGTQETQYF	TGTGCCAGCTCACCTTTACAGGGCACTCAAGAGACCCAGTACTTC
-	TRBV30	TRBJ2-7	TRBD1	CAWIGGTGGFNEQYF	TGTGCCTGGATTGGCGGGACAGGGGGCTTTAACGAGCAGTACTTC
-	TRBV18	TRBJ2-5	-	CASSPPERGETQYF	TGTGCCAGCTCACCACCGGAGCGTGGAGAGACCCAGTACTTC
-	TRBV19	TRBJ2-7	TRBD2	CASSAWGGSYEQYF	TGTGCCAGTAGCGCCTGGGGGGGGTCCTACGAGCAGTACTTC
few	TRBV13	TRBJ1-5	-	CASSLASNQPQHF	TGTGCCAGCAGCTTAGCCTCCAATCAGCCCCAGCATTTT
-	TRBV6-5	TRBJ1-3	TRBD1	CASSYSGQGMGDTIYF	TGTGCCAGCAGTTACTCGGGACAGGGAATGGGAGACACCATATATTTT
-	TRBV10-1	TRBJ2-5	TRBD2	CASSDSGLAGGPGETQYF	TGCGCCAGCAGTGATTCGGGACTAGCGGGGGGGCCGGGAGAGACCCAGTACTTC
-	TRBV11-2	TRBJ1-2	-	CASSLRTVTPGYTF	TGTGCCAGCAGCCTTCGGACAGTAACACCTGGCTACACCTTC
-	TRBV5-1	TRBJ2-1	TRBD1	CASSRRQGFDEQFF	TGCGCCAGCAGCCGGAGACAGGGCTTCGATGAGCAGTTCTTC
-	TRBV27	TRBJ2-5	TRBD1	CASSSYRGGETQYF	TGTGCCAGCAGTTCCTACAGGGGTGGAGAGACCCAGTACTTC
-	TRBV10-1	TRBJ2-2	-	CASSRDYNTGELFF	TGCGCCAGCAGCAGGGATTACAACACCGGGGAGCTGTTTTTT
-	TRBV6-1	TRBJ1-2	-	CASTHSYYYGYTF	TGTGCCAGCACCCATAGCTATTATTATGGCTACACCTTC
-	TRBV30	TRBJ1-2	-	CAWGVVGLYGYTF	TGTGCCTGGGGAGTCGTGGGTCTCTATGGCTACACCTTC
-	TRBV6-5	TRBJ1-1	-	CASSPVEATEAFF	TGTGCCAGCAGCCCCGTAGAAGCCACTGAAGCTTTCTTT
few	TRBV19	TRBJ2-5	TRBD1	CASGDSRGETQYF	TGTGCCTCTGGGGACAGTCGGGGTGAGACCCAGTACTTC
few	TRBV7-9	TRBJ1-1	TRBD1	CASSAGTGYTEAFF	TGTGCCAGCAGCGCTGGGACAGGATACACTGAAGCTTTCTTT
-	TRBV15	TRBJ2-7	-	CATSRDMQGPYEQYF	TGTGCCACCAGCAGAGATATGCAGGGCCCCTACGAGCAGTACTTC
-	TRBV5-1	TRBJ2-3	TRBD2	CASSLASGYTDTQYF	TGCGCCAGCAGCTTGGCTAGCGGGTACACAGATACGCAGTATTTT
-	TRBV15	TRBJ2-7	TRBD1	CATSLPDRGVEQYF	TGTGCCACCAGCCTCCCCGACAGGGGGGTTGAGCAGTACTTC
-	TRBV6-5	TRBJ1-3	-	CASSYTGLGNTIYF	TGTGCCAGCAGTTACACCGGACTAGGAAACACCATATATTTT
-	TRBV10-3	TRBJ2-3	-	CAISGVPELADTQYF	TGTGCCATCAGTGGGGTCCCTGAGCTAGCAGATACGCAGTATTTT
-	TRBV6-5	TRBJ2-7	TRBD2	CASSLLAGPAYEQYF	TGTGCCAGCAGCCTACTAGCGGGGCCCGCCTACGAGCAGTACTTC
-	TRBV20-1	TRBJ2-5	-	CSARQETQYF	TGCAGTGCTCGCCAAGAGACCCAGTACTTC